Listed below are T cell receptor beta chains from one sample, sequenced in a study of cytomegalovirus exposure and HLA in healthy donors. Libraries were prepared by immunoSEQ multiplex PCR; TCRdb keeps only in-frame clonotypes and omits some of them. This sample yields around 190,000 clones, of which 79% are seen a single time; approximately 0.7% belongs to the top ten. The material sequenced was PBMCs. The receptors were sampled from a woman aged 40 to 50 in good health and CMV-seronegative. Each CDR3 is given without its conserved first and last residue.

TRBJ2-1	TRBV29-1	SVADGSSYNEQF
TRBJ1-5	TRBV28	ASSFLDRDNQPQH
TRBJ2-7	TRBV18	ASSRHAGGPGEQY
TRBJ2-3	TRBV25-1	ASSRTGGGSDTQY
TRBJ1-2	TRBV5-6	ASSFTGDGYT
TRBJ1-1	TRBV11-2	ASSLFSGDRLAAAF
TRBJ2-4	TRBV30	AWSVRGGRYRGRAKNIQY
TRBJ2-5	TRBV10-3	AISPGQSQETQY
TRBJ2-3	TRBV5-8	ASSPSGRGTDTQY
TRBJ1-2	TRBV27	ASSLMGANGYT
TRBJ2-3	TRBV14	ASSSYQMTGVADTQY
TRBJ1-5	TRBV6-6	ASSPDGEGRH
TRBJ1-1	TRBV6-5	ASSTAAENTEAF
TRBJ2-7	TRBV6-1	ASSQGQGIYEQY
TRBJ2-1	TRBV10-3	AISDTRGGGGEQF
TRBJ2-7	TRBV4-1	ASSQGADRATYEQY
TRBJ2-1	TRBV28	ASSLGFRGQRESGDEQF
TRBJ1-3	TRBV9	ASSSLGGGSGNTIY
TRBJ1-2	TRBV30	VTPTTTYGYT
TRBJ2-1	TRBV19	ASRLAGGGSYNEQF
TRBJ1-5	TRBV2	ASSSDRVNQPQH
TRBJ2-1	TRBV5-1	ASSLQGASYNEQF
TRBJ1-2	TRBV5-4	ASSDRGLSYGYT
TRBJ1-1	TRBV9	ASSLQENTEAF
TRBJ1-4	TRBV2	ASSELGTTFRKLF
TRBJ2-7	TRBV7-2	ASSLVSNTYEQY
TRBJ1-6	TRBV5-4	ASSDYWGSYNSPLH
TRBJ2-3	TRBV7-9	SSSLALELAGGRDTQY
TRBJ2-1	TRBV5-6	ASSFLLREVYNEQF
TRBJ1-5	TRBV6-1	ASSDLRQTGINQPQH
TRBJ2-7	TRBV30	AWSVFRGDYEQY
TRBJ2-7	TRBV4-1	ASSQHGAGLADIYEQY
TRBJ1-2	TRBV28	ASSLSTGGYGYT
NA	TRBV5-6	ASSRRGTGKTYEQY
TRBJ1-5	TRBV30	AWTGGGNQPQH
TRBJ2-1	TRBV5-1	ASGSVGQSYNEQF
TRBJ2-3	TRBV7-2	ASSLGAGITSTDTQY
TRBJ2-2	TRBV10-1	ASSESTGGPHTGELF
TRBJ1-2	TRBV30	AWSGGQGTGGYT
TRBJ2-3	TRBV13	ASSPQEVFTDTQY
TRBJ2-7	TRBV7-2	ASSPSDPYEQY
TRBJ1-2	TRBV7-2	ASSLGDRAGSGYT
TRBJ2-7	TRBV11-3	ASSLVRNYEQY
TRBJ1-4	TRBV30	AWSPRGFWGANEKLF
TRBJ1-2	TRBV6-5	ASSYMGQGEGYT
TRBJ2-1	TRBV5-1	ASSLGPFRAGDNEQF
TRBJ2-7	TRBV5-1	ASSLTGQGAGEQY
TRBJ1-1	TRBV6-4	ASSYETTTEAF
TRBJ1-2	TRBV7-9	SSSLEPGARLSGYT
TRBJ1-1	TRBV30	AWTSDRSTEAF
TRBJ1-2	TRBV2	ASSEGGQYGYT
TRBJ1-2	TRBV11-2	ASRELDRYYGYT
TRBJ1-4	TRBV7-9	ASSSNRGEAAREKLF
TRBJ1-1	TRBV7-9	ASSFRGQGAAEAF